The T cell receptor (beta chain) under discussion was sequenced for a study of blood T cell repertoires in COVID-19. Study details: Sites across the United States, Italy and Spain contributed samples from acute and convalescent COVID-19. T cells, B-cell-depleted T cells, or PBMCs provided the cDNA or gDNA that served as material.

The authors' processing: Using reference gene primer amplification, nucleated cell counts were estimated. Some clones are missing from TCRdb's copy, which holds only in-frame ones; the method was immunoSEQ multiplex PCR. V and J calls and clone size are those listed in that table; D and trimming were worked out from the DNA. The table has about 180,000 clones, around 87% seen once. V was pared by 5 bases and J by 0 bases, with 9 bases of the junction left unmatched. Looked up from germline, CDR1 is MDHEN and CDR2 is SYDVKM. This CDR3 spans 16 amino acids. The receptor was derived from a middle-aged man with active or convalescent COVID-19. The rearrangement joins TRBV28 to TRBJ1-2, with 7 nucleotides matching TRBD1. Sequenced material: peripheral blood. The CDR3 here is CASSAPGTEPNYGYTF. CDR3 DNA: TGTGCCAGCAGTGCCCCCGGGACAGAGCCTAACTATGGCTACACCTTC.